The sequence of this TCR beta chain was determined in a study of blood T cell repertoires in COVID-19. The sample holds a few counts of this clone. The germline V gene encodes CDR1 SGHNT and CDR2 YENEEA. V lost 5 bases, J lost 1 base, and 14 bases lay in between. The CDR3 extends over 16 amino acids. Clones were sequenced by immunoSEQ multiplex PCR, and TCRdb holds only the in-frame ones, with some missing. This repertoire shows 150,000 to 200,000 clones, around 91% found once; its top ten account for approximately 0.77%. This TCR derives from a woman under 30 who had recovered from COVID-19. Input material: PBMCs or T cells enriched from blood (not recorded which). J is TRBJ2-2 and V is TRBV11-3; D may be TRBD1 (5 bases). The CDR3 protein is CASSEGVRKNTGELFF. CDR3 nucleotides: TGTGCCAGCAGCGAAGGGGTCCGGAAGAACACCGGGGAGCTGTTTTTT.